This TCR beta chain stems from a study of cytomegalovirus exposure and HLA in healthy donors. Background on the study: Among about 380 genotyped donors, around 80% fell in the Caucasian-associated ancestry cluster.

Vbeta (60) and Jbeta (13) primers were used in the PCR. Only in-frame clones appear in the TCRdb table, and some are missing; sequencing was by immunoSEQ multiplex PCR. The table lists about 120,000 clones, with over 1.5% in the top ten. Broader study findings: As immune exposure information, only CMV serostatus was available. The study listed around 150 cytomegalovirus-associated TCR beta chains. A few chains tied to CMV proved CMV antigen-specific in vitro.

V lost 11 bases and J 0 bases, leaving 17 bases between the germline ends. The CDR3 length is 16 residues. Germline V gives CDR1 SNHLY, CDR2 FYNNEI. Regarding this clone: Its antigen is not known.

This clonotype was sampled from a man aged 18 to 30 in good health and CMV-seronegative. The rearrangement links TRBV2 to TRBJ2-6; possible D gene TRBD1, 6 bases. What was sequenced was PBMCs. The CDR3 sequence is CACSQGSLSGANVLTF. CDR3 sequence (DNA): TGTGCCTGCTCACAGGGTTCTCTCTCTGGGGCCAACGTCCTGACTTTC.